These T cell receptor beta chains were read from a single sample in a study of blood T cells in healthy people across ages. TCRdb independently ran MiXCR on the 5' RACE reads; one entry per CDR3 protein. The profile shows about 730,000 distinct CDR3 sequences, roughly 41% of them singletons. The sequencing input was blood. The receptor source for this set is a woman aged 55-70 years in good health. CDR3s leave out the opening cysteine and the closing phenylalanine or tryptophan.

J,V,CDR3
TRBJ2-1,TRBV5-6,TSSLGASEPYNEQF
TRBJ1-2,TRBV25-1,ASSGQAGVYGYT
TRBJ1-2,TRBV4-3,ASSQDWTGPNYGYT
TRBJ2-3,TRBV5-1,ASGRDRETDTQY
TRBJ2-2,TRBV9,ASSVLAGTGELF
TRBJ1-1,TRBV7-2,ASSLGVTISEAF
TRBJ1-2,TRBV3-1,ASSQDLRGGGYT
TRBJ2-1,TRBV11-3,ASSLAGGNQIEQF
TRBJ2-6,TRBV12-3/TRBV12-4,ANRPQGAQSGANVLT
TRBJ2-7,TRBV9,ASSGSGEKNDEQY
TRBJ2-3,TRBV12-5,ASGPWGIGDTQY
TRBJ1-1,TRBV5-1,ASSDRGRAEAF
TRBJ2-1,TRBV3-1,ASSQGTSGGGNEQF
TRBJ2-3,TRBV20-1,SAYNTDTQY
TRBJ2-5,TRBV11-2,ASSLSTGTSGETQY